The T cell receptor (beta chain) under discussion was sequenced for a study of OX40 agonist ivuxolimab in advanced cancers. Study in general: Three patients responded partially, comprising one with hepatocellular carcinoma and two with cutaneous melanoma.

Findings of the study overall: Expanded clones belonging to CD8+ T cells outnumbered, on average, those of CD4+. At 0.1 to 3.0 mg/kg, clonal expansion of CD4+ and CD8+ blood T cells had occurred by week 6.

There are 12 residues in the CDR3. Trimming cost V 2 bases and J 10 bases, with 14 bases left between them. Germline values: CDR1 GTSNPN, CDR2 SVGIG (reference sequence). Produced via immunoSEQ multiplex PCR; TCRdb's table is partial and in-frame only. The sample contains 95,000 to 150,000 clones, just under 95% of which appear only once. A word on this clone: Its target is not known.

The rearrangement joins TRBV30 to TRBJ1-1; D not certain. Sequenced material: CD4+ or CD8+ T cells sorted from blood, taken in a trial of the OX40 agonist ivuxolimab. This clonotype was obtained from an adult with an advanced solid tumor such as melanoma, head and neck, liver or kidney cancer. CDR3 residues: CAWSQVRAGAFF. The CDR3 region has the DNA TGTGCCTGGAGTCAGGTACGGGCGGGAGCTTTCTTT. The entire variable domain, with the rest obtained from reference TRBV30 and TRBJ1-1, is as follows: SQTIHQWPATLVQPVGSPLSLECTVEGTSNPNLYWYRQAAGRGLQLLFYSVGIGQISSEVPQNLSASRPQDRQFILSSKKLLLSDSGFYLCAWSQVRAGAFFGQGTRLTVV.